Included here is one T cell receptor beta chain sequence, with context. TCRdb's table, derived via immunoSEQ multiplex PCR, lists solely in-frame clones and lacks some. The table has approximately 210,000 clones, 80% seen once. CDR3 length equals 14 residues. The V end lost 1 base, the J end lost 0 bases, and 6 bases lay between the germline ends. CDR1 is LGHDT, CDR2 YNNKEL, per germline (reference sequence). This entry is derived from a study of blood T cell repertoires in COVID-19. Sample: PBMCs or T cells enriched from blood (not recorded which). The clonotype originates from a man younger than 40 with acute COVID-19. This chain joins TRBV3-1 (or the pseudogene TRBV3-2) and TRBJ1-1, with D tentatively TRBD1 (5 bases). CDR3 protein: CASSQGQMNTEAFF. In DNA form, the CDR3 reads TGTGCCAGCAGCCAAGGACAGATGAACACTGAAGCTTTCTTT.